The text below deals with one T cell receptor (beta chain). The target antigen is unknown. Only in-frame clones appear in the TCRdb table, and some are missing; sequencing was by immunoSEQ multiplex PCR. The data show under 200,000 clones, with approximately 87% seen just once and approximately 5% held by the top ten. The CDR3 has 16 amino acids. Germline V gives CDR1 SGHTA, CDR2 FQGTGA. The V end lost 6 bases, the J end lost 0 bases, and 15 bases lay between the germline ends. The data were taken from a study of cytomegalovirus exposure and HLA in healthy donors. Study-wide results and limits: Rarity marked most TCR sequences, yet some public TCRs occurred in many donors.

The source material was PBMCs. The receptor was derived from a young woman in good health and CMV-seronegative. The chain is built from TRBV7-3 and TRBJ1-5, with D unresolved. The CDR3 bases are TGTGCCAGCAGAGACGGACGGGCCCTTAGCAATCAGCCCCAGCATTTT. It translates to CASRDGRALSNQPQHF. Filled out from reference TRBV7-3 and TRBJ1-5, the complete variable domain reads GAGVSQTPSNKVTEKGKYVELRCDPISGHTALYWYRQSLGQGPEFLIYFQGTGAADDSGLPNDRFFAVRPEGSVSTLKIQRTERGDSAVYLCASRDGRALSNQPQHFGDGTRLSIL.